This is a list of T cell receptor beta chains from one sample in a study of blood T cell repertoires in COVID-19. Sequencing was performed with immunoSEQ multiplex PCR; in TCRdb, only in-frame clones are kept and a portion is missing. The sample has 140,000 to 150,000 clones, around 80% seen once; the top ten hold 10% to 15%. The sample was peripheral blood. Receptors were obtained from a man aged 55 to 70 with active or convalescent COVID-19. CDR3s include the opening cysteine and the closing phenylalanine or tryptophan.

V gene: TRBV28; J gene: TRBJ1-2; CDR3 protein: CASSRGGPWEGYTF
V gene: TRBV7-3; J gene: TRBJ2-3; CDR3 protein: CASSLMGRGLGDTQYF
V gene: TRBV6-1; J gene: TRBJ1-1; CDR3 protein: CASSEWSTEAFF
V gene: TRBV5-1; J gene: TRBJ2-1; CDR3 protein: CASSLIAGGRNEQFF
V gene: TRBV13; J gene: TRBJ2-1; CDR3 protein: CASSPSGRGYNEQFF
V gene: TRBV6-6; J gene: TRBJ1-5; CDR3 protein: CASSPSTAGQPQHF
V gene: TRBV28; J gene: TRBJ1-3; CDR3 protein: CASSLTGQGRSGNTIYF
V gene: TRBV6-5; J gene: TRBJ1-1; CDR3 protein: CASRTVPEAFF
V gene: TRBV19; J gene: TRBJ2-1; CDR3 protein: CASSTPGTTNNEQFF
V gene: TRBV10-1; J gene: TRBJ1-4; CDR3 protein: CASSETGQVNEKLFF
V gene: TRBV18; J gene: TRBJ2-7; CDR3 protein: CASSPQFPPGYEQYF
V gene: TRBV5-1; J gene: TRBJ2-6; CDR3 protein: CASSGTGSSGANVLTF
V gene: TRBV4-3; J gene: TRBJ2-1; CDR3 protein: CASSQSVAGTNEQFF
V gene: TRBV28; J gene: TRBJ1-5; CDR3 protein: CASSSFLQGQPQHF
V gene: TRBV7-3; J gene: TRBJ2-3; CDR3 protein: CASSQRLLGDTQYF
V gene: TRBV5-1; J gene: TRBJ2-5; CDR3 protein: CASSLASGSGETQYF
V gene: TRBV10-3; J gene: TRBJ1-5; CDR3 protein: CACGAGGSNQPQHF
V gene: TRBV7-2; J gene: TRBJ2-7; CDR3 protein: CASRPTGGKIYEQYF
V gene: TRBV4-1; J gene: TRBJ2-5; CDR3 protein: CASSQDPGGEETQYF
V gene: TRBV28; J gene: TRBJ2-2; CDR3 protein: CASSSPHRTGNTGELFF
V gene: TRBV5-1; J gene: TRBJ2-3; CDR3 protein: CASSPLGGGRDTQYF
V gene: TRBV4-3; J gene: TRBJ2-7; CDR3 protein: CASSQEDSSSYEQYF
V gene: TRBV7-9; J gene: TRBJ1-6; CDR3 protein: CASSLTPGSPLHF
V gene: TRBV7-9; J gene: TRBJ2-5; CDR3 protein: CASSSGGHIRETQYF
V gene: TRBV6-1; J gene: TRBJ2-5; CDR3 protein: CASSEPGQGKTQYF
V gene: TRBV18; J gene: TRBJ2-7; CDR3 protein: CASWPGTGAYEQYF
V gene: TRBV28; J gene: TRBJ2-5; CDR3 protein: CASSLLPGQGARETQYF
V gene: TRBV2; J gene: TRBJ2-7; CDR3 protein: CASSVQLGLEQYF
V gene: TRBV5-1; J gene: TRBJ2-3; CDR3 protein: CASSLGALASTDTQYF
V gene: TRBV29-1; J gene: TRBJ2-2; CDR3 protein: CSVAGTSYPAGELFF
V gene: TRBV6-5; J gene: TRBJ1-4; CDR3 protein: CAGSLGTANEKLFF
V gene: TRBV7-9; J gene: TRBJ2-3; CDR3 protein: CASPSTMKGGQTSTDTQYF
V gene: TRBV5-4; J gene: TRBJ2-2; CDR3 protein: CASSQRQGTTGELFF
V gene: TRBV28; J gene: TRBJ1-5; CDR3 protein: CASSPVGGQNQPQHF
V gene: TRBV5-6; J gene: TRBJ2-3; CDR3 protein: CASRSRLASDTQYF
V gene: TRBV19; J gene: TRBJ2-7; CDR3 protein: CASSPEGTNYEQYF
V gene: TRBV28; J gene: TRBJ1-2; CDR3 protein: CASRQGPRGVFYGYTF
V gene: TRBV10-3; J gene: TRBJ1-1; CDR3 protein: CAISERATNTEAFF
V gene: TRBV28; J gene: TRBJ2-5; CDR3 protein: CASSPGRRETQYF
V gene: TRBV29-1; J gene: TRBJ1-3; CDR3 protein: CSVEDVGGRDTIYF
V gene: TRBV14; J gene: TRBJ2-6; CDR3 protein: CASSQVYFVQGSWRSGANVLTF
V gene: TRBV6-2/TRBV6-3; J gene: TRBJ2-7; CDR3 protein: CASSEPWEQYF
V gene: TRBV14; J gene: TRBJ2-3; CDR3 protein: CASSRQTGTTDTQYF
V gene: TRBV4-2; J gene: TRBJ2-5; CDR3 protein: CASSQATAGRGETQYF
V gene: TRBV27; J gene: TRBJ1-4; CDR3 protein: CASSFEGTNEKLFF